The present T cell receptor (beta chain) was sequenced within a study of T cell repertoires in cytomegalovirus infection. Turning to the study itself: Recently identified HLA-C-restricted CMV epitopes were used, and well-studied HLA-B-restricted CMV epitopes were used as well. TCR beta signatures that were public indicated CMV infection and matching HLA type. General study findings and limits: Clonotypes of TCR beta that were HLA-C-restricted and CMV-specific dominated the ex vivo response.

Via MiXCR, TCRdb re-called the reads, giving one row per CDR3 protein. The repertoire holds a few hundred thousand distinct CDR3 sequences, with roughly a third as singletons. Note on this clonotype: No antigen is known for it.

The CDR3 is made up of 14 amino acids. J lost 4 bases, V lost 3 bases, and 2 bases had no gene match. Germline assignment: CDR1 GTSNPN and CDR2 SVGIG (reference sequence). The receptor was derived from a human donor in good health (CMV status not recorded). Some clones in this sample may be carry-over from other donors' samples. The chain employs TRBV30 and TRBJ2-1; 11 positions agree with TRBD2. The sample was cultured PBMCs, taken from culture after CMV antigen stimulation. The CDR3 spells CAWSWTSGYNEQFF. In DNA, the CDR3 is TGTGCCTGGAGCTGGACTAGCGGGTACAATGAGCAGTTCTTC.